The 8 T cell receptor beta chains given below trace back to one sample, sequenced in a study of STAT5B mutations in CD4+ large granular lymphocyte leukemia. Assay used: immunoSEQ multiplex PCR; TCRdb lists only in-frame clones, some missing. This sample carries approximately 30,000 clones, approximately 82% of them seen once, and the ten largest clones take 7.1%. Source material: CD4+ T cells from blood buffy coats. These receptors were collected from a human donor in good health.

The chain combines TRBV7-2 with TRBJ2-7; TRBD2 matches 9 bases. J lost 3 bases, V lost 6 bases, and 21 bases had no gene match. Per the germline V gene, CDR1 is SGHTA and CDR2 is FQGNSA. This CDR3 is 19 amino acids long. This CDR3 reads CASSKKWVAGASESYEQYF. The DNA of the CDR3 is TGTGCCAGCAGTAAAAAATGGGTAGCGGGGGCCTCGGAGAGCTACGAGCAGTACTTC.

The rearrangement joins TRBV27 to TRBJ1-2; D gene ambiguous. Trimming stripped 6 bases from V and 6 bases from J, with 11 bases between. Germline CDR1 MNHEY, CDR2 SMNVEV (reference sequence). This CDR3 has 12 residues. CDR3 sequence (DNA): TGTGCCAGCAGGGCACGGCTGGATGGCTACACCTTC. Translation gives CASRARLDGYTF.

This chain connects TRBV5-1 to TRBJ1-4; maybe TRBD1 (6 bases). Trimming shortened V by 1 base and J by 8 bases, and 18 bases separated the two germline ends. The CDR3 extends over 16 amino acids. Per germline, CDR1 SGHRS and CDR2 YFSETQ. CDR3 coding DNA: TGCGCCAGCAGCTTGAAGACGGGGGGCCTAACCGAAAAACTGTTTTTT. The encoded protein is CASSLKTGGLTEKLFF.

The J gene is TRBJ2-1, the V gene TRBV7-2; 8 nucleotides agree with TRBD2. The length of the CDR3 is 19 residues. The germline CDR1 and CDR2 sequences are SGHTA and FQGNSA. J was trimmed by 1 base and V by 4 bases; bases with no gene match: 15. The CDR3: CASSYLGTSVFSSYNEQFF. In nucleotides, the CDR3 is TGTGCCAGCAGCTATCTAGGGACTAGTGTATTTTCATCCTACAATGAGCAGTTCTTC. Combining the CDR3 with reference TRBV7-2 and TRBJ2-1 gives the whole variable domain GAGVSQSPSNKVTEKGKDVELRCDPISGHTALYWYRQSLGQGLEFLIYFQGNSAPDKSGLPSDRFSAERTGGSVSTLTIQRTQQEDSAVYLCASSYLGTSVFSSYNEQFFGPGTRLTVL.

Only a few counts were recorded for this clone. The genes are TRBV6-1 and TRBJ2-7, with 10 positions matching TRBD1. This CDR3 region has 14 residues. V shed 5 bases and J 5 bases; nucleotides not matched to a gene: 6. CDR1 and CDR2 (germline): MNHNS, SASEGT. The CDR3 DNA is TGTGCCAGCAGTCAGGACAGGGGGAGCGACGAGCAGTACTTC. Encoded protein: CASSQDRGSDEQYF.

The V gene is TRBV4-3, the J gene TRBJ2-5; D could derive from TRBD1 or TRBD2 (6 bases each). Germline V CDR1 and CDR2: LGHNA, YSLEER. Deletions cut 3 bases from V and 7 bases from J, with 18 bases between. This CDR3 spans 15 amino acids. The chain's CDR3 is CASSQTGTGATTQYF. The CDR3 region has the DNA TGCGCCAGCAGCCAGACCGGGACGGGGGCAACGACCCAGTACTTC.

CDR3 nucleotide sequence: TGTGCCAGTCACCCTGGCCCGGGACAGGGTCCCTTTTCCAAGCCCTTTACTGAAGCTTTCTTT. Amino acids: CASHPGPGQGPFSKPFTEAFF. V and J are TRBV27 and TRBJ1-1, with 9 bases lining up with TRBD1. The ends lost 9 bases at V and 5 bases at J; junction bases unmatched: 31. Germline CDR1 and CDR2: MNHEY and SMNVEV (reference sequence). The CDR3 is made up of 21 amino acids.

This clone showed up just once. The V call is TRBV27, the J call TRBJ2-3, with D perhaps TRBD2 (6 bases). CDR3 length: 13 amino acids. The germline V gene has CDR1 MNHEY and CDR2 SMNVEV (reference sequence). Trimming cost V 6 bases and J 7 bases, with 14 bases left between them. The CDR3 loop reads CASRITGGNTQYF. The CDR3 nucleotides read TGTGCCAGCAGGATAACTGGGGGGAATACGCAGTATTTT.